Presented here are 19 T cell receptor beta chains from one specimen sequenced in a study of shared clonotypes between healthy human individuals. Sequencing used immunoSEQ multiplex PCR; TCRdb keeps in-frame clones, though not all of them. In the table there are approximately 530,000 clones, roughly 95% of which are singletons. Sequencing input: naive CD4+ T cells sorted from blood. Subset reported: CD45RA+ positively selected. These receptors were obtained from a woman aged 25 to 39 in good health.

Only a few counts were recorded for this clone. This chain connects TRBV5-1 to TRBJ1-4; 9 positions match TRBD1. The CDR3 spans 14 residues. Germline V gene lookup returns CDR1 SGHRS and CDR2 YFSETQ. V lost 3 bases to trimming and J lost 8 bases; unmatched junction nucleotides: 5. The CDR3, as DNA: TGCGCCAGCAGCTCAGGACAGGGGAGGGAAAAACTGTTTTTT. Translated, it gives CASSSGQGREKLFF.

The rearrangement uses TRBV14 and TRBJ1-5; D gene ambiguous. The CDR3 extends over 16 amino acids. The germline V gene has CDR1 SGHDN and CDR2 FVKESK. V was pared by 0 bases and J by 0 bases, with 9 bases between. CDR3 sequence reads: CASSQDRGNSNQPQHF. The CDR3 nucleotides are TGTGCCAGCAGCCAAGACCGAGGAAATAGCAATCAGCCCCAGCATTTT.

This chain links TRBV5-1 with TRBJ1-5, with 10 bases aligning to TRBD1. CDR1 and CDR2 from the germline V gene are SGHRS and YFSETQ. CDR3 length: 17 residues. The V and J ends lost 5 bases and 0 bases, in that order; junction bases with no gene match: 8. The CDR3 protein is CASSNRDRGDSNQPQHF. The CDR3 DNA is TGCGCCAGCAGTAACCGGGACAGGGGTGATAGCAATCAGCCCCAGCATTTT.

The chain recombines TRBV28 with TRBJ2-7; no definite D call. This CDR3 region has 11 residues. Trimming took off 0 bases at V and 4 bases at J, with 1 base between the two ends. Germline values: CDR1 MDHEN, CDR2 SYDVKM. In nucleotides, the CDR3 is TGTGCCAGCAGTTTATGGTACGAGCAGTACTTC. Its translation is CASSLWYEQYF. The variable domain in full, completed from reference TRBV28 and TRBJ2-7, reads DVKVTQSSRYLVKRTGEKVFLECVQDMDHENMFWYRQDPGLGLRLIYFSYDVKMKEKGDIPEGYSVSREKKERFSLILESASTNQTSMYLCASSLWYEQYFGPGTRLTVT.

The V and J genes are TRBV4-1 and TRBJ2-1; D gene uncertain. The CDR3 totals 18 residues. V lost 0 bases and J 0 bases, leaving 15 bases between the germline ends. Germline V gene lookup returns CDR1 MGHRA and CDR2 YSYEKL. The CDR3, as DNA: TGCGCCAGCAGCCAAGATCATTTACGGCCGAGCTCCTACAATGAGCAGTTCTTC. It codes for CASSQDHLRPSSYNEQFF.

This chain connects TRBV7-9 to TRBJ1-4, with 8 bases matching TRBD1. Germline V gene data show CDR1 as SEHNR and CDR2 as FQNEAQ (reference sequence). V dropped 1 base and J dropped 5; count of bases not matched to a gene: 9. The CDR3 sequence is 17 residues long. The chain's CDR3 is CASSLGLGTGVNEKLFF. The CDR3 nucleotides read TGTGCCAGCAGCTTAGGACTCGGGACAGGAGTCAATGAAAAACTGTTTTTT.

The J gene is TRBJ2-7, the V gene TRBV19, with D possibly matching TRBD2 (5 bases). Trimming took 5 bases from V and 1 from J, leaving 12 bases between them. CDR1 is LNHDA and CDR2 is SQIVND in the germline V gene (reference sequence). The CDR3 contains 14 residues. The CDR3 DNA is TGTGCCAGTAGTGTCTCCGGGATTTCCTACGAGCAGTACTTC. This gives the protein CASSVSGISYEQYF.

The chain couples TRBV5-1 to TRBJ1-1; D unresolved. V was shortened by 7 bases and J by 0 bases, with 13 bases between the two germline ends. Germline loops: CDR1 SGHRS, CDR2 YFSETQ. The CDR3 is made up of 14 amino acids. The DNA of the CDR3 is TGCGCCAGCGCGTTCGGAGGAGTGAACACTGAAGCTTTCTTT. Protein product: CASAFGGVNTEAFF. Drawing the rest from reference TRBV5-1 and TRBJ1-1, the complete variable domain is KAGVTQTPRYLIKTRGQQVTLSCSPISGHRSVSWYQQTPGQGLQFLFEYFSETQRNKGNFPGRFSGRQFSNSRSEMNVSTLELGDSALYLCASAFGGVNTEAFFGQGTRLTVV.

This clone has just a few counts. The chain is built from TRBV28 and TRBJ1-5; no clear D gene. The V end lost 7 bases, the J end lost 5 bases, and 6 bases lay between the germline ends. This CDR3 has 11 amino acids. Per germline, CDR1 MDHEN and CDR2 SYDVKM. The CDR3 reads CASTSDQPQHF. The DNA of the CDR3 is TGTGCCAGCACCTCGGATCAGCCCCAGCATTTT.

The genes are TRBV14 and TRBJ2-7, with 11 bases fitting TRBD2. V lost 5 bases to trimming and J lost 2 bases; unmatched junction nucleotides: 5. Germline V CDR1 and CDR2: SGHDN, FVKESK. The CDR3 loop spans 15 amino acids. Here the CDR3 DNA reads TGTGCCAGCAGCTCCCGACTAGCGGGGACCTACGAGCAGTACTTC. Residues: CASSSRLAGTYEQYF.

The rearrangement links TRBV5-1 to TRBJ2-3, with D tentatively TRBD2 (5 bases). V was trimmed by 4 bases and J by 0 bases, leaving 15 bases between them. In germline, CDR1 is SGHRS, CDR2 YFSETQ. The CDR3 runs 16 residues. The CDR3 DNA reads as TGCGCCAGCAGCGAACCACTAGGATCCAGCACAGATACGCAGTATTTT. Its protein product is CASSEPLGSSTDTQYF.

CDR3 sequence: CASSRTGLSEKLFF. In nucleotides, the CDR3 is TGTGCCAGCAGTCGGACAGGGCTAAGTGAAAAACTGTTTTTT. The rearrangement joins TRBV28 to TRBJ1-4; TRBD1 agrees at 8 bases. The germline V gene has CDR1 MDHEN and CDR2 SYDVKM. V lost 5 bases and J lost 7; bases outside the gene matches: 6. This CDR3 comprises 14 residues.

For the CDR3, the DNA is TGCGCCAGCAGCCAAGATTTCGGGATCACCATATATTTT. This gives the protein CASSQDFGITIYF. This chain connects TRBV4-1 to TRBJ1-3; D unresolved. V was pared by 0 bases and J by 9 bases, with 9 bases between. This CDR3 comprises 13 residues. CDR1 is MGHRA, CDR2 YSYEKL, per germline.

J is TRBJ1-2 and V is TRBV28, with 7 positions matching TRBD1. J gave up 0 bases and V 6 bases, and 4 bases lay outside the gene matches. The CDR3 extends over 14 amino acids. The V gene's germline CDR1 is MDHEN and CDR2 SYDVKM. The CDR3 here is CASREGAANYGYTF. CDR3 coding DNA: TGTGCCAGCAGAGAGGGGGCCGCTAACTATGGCTACACCTTC.

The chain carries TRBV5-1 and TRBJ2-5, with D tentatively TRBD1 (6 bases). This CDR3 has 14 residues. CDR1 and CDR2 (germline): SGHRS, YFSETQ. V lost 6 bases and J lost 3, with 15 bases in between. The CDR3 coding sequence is TGCGCCAGCACCGCGACAGGCGGCGAAGAGACCCAGTACTTC. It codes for CASTATGGEETQYF.

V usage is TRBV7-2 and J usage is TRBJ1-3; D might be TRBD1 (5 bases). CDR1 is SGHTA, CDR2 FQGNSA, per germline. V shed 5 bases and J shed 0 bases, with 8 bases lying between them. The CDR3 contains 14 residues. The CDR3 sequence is CASSQDTSGNTIYF. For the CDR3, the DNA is TGTGCCAGCAGCCAGGACACCTCTGGAAACACCATATATTTT.

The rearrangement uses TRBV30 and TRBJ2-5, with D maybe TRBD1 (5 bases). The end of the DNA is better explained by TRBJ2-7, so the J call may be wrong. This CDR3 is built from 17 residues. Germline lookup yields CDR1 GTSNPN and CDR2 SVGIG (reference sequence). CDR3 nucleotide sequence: TGTGCCTGGAGTGTACTCCTTCCCCCGACAGCATCCTACGAGCAGTACTTC. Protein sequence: CAWSVLLPPTASYEQYF.

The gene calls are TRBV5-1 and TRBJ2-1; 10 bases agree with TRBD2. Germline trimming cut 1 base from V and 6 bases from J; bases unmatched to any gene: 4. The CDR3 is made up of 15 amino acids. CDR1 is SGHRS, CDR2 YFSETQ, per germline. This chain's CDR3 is CASSLPLAGVNEQFF. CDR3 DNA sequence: TGCGCCAGCAGCTTGCCCCTAGCGGGAGTCAATGAGCAGTTCTTC.

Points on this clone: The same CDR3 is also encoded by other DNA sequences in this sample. CDR3 sequence reads: CASSPDISGANVLTF. Written as DNA, the CDR3 is TGTGCCAGCTCACCCGACATCTCTGGGGCCAACGTCCTGACTTTC. The chain has TRBV18 and TRBJ2-6, with D hard to call. The CDR3 contains 15 residues. Trimming took off 3 bases at V and 0 bases at J, with 6 bases between the two ends. Germline V gene lookup returns CDR1 KGHSH and CDR2 LQKENI.